The T cell receptor (beta chain) under discussion was sequenced for a study of blood T cell repertoires in COVID-19. On the study more broadly: Donors in the United States, Italy and Spain gave samples during acute or convalescent COVID-19.

The CDR3 is 16 residues long. V was pared by 0 bases and J by 0 bases, with 11 bases between. Germline V gives CDR1 SGDLS, CDR2 YYNGEE. Methods used by the authors: Amplification of reference gene primers provided the estimated nucleated cell counts. Clones were sequenced by immunoSEQ multiplex PCR, and TCRdb holds only the in-frame ones, with some missing. V and J calls and clone size are given by that table; D and trimming were obtained from the DNA. This sample has 200,000 to 300,000 clones, with 70% to 90% found just once. The sample comprised peripheral blood. The chain joins TRBV9 to TRBJ2-3; a possible D gene is TRBD2 (5 bases). This clonotype was obtained from a man aged 80 or over with acute or convalescent COVID-19. The CDR3 here is CASSVGLAASTDTQYF. The CDR3 DNA is TGTGCCAGCAGCGTAGGGCTAGCAGCTAGCACAGATACGCAGTATTTT.